The rows below give T cell receptor beta chains drawn from one sample of a study of blood T cell repertoires in COVID-19. Method: immunoSEQ multiplex PCR; TCRdb's copy keeps in-frame clones and lacks some. The data show under 95,000 clones, around 85% seen once. The material sequenced was peripheral blood. The origin of the receptors is a man aged 45 to 65 with COVID-19, enrolled during active disease. Both conserved end residues are part of each CDR3. The order of the fields is J gene, clone size, V gene, D gene, CDR3 protein, CDR3 DNA. The D gene is left open where the match is weak. Clone size appears in some rows only: once, few, many, or a class for an expanded clone.

>TRBJ1-1|-|TRBV12-3/TRBV12-4|-
CASSLKRVAEAFF
TGTGCCAGCAGTTTAAAGAGGGTGGCTGAAGCTTTCTTT
>TRBJ1-4|-|TRBV6-5|TRBD1
CASTYTGARGEKLFF
TGTGCCAGCACTTATACAGGGGCCAGGGGGGAAAAACTGTTTTTT
>TRBJ2-1|-|TRBV28|TRBD2
CASSLRLAGAHGNEQFF
TGTGCCAGCAGTTTAAGACTAGCGGGAGCACATGGCAATGAGCAGTTCTTC
>TRBJ2-1|-|TRBV30|TRBD2
CALMLTSGGSYNEQFF
TGTGCTCTCATGCTGACTAGCGGAGGATCCTACAATGAGCAGTTCTTC
>TRBJ1-1|-|TRBV3-1/TRBV3-2|-
CASSQGQQNTEAFF
TGTGCCAGCAGCCAGGGACAACAGAACACTGAAGCTTTCTTT
>TRBJ1-1|-|TRBV3-1/TRBV3-2|-
CASSQARVLGGAFF
TGTGCCAGCAGCCAAGCCAGGGTACTTGGTGGAGCTTTCTTT
>TRBJ2-5|-|TRBV21-1|-
CASSKGKVWAKEETQYF
TGTGCCAGCAGCAAAGGTAAGGTGTGGGCAAAGGAAGAGACCCAGTACTTC
>TRBJ1-6|-|TRBV7-9|-
CASSFGNANNSPLHF
TGTGCCAGCAGCTTCGGTAATGCGAATAATTCACCCCTCCACTTT
>TRBJ2-2|-|TRBV7-9|-
CASSLASADAAGELFF
TGTGCCAGCAGCTTAGCCTCAGCGGATGCAGCGGGGGAGCTGTTTTTT
>TRBJ1-5|-|TRBV6-5|TRBD1
CASSRDSSNQPQHF
TGTGCCAGCAGCCGGGACAGTAGCAATCAGCCCCAGCATTTT
>TRBJ2-2|-|TRBV19|TRBD2
CASSIPSGSFGNTGELFF
TGTGCCAGTAGTATCCCTAGCGGGAGTTTCGGGAACACCGGGGAGCTGTTTTTT
>TRBJ1-1|once|TRBV5-4|-
CASSLTSQTEAFF
TGTGCCAGCAGCTTGACTTCTCAAACTGAAGCTTTCTTT
>TRBJ2-1|-|TRBV10-1|-
CASSEFGLGNRASSYNEQFF
TGCGCCAGCAGTGAGTTCGGTCTCGGGAATAGAGCTAGTTCCTACAATGAGCAGTTCTTC
>TRBJ2-7|once|TRBV15|TRBD1
CATSLGQGPYEQYF
TGTGCCACCAGCCTCGGACAGGGGCCCTACGAGCAGTACTTC
>TRBJ1-1|-|TRBV10-3|TRBD1
CAISEFGTDDTEAFF
TGTGCCATCAGTGAGTTTGGGACAGATGACACTGAAGCTTTCTTT
>TRBJ1-2|-|TRBV19|TRBD1
CASSTGGAGSYGYTF
TGTGCCAGTTCTACAGGGGGCGCGGGGAGCTATGGCTACACCTTC
>TRBJ1-1|-|TRBV29-1|TRBD1
CSGGRTGNTEAFF
TGCAGCGGCGGACGGACAGGTAACACTGAAGCTTTCTTT
>TRBJ2-7|-|TRBV14|TRBD2
CASSPGLAGVWEQYF
TGTGCCAGCAGCCCCGGACTAGCGGGAGTCTGGGAGCAGTACTTC
>TRBJ1-3|-|TRBV18|-
CASSPALAGKAGNTIYF
TGTGCCAGCTCCCCTGCCCTTGCCGGGAAAGCTGGAAACACCATATATTTT
>TRBJ2-7|-|TRBV7-8|TRBD1
CASSYRQGQLYEQYF
TGTGCCAGCAGTTACCGACAGGGACAGCTCTACGAGCAGTACTTC
>TRBJ2-5|once|TRBV20-1|TRBD2
CSASLAGETQYF
TGCAGTGCTAGTTTAGCGGGTGAGACCCAGTACTTC
>TRBJ1-5|-|TRBV2|TRBD1
CASSFGTADNQPQHF
TGTGCCAGCAGTTTCGGGACAGCCGACAATCAGCCCCAGCATTTT
>TRBJ1-1|few|TRBV28|-
CASTPAGRNTEAFF
TGTGCCAGCACTCCTGCAGGAAGGAACACTGAAGCTTTCTTT
>TRBJ2-7|-|TRBV3-1/TRBV3-2|-
CASSPGQYYEQYF
TGTGCCAGCAGCCCAGGACAGTACTACGAGCAGTACTTC
>TRBJ2-1|-|TRBV7-2|TRBD2
CASSYSPSGRGNEQFF
TGTGCCAGCAGCTACTCCCCTAGCGGGAGAGGTAATGAGCAGTTCTTC
>TRBJ1-1|-|TRBV12-3/TRBV12-4|-
CASRVTGGTEAFF
TGTGCCAGCAGAGTCACGGGAGGGACTGAAGCTTTCTTT
>TRBJ2-1|-|TRBV11-2|-
CASSLVGTPPYNEQFF
TGTGCCAGCAGCTTAGTCGGTACCCCCCCCTACAATGAGCAGTTCTTC
>TRBJ2-3|-|TRBV6-1|TRBD2
CASSDVAGNTDTQYF
TGTGCCAGCAGTGACGTAGCGGGGAACACAGATACGCAGTATTTT
>TRBJ1-3|-|TRBV12-3/TRBV12-4|-
CASSDSRNTIYF
TGTGCCAGCAGTGACAGTCGAAACACCATATATTTT
>TRBJ2-3|-|TRBV12-3/TRBV12-4|-
CASSYTDTQYF
TGTGCCAGCAGCTACACAGATACGCAGTATTTT
>TRBJ2-2|-|TRBV7-2|TRBD2
CASSLDRAGESGELFF
TGTGCCAGCAGCTTAGATCGAGCGGGAGAATCCGGGGAGCTGTTTTTT
>TRBJ2-5|-|TRBV30|TRBD1
CAWSVQGQSQETQYF
TGTGCCTGGAGTGTACAGGGACAGTCCCAAGAGACCCAGTACTTC
>TRBJ2-7|-|TRBV6-6|-
CASSPGGRGVPYEQYF
TGTGCCAGCAGTCCCGGGGGGAGGGGGGTACCCTACGAGCAGTACTTC
>TRBJ2-1|-|TRBV27|-
CASKRTRSYNEQFF
TGTGCCAGCAAGAGAACTAGGTCCTACAATGAGCAGTTCTTC
>TRBJ2-7|few|TRBV5-5|TRBD1
CASSFFSTGQTYEQYF
TGTGCCAGCAGCTTTTTTTCAACGGGACAGACCTACGAGCAGTACTTC
>TRBJ2-7|-|TRBV10-3|-
CAISQDAGMYEQYF
TGTGCCATCAGTCAAGATGCGGGAATGTACGAGCAGTACTTC
>TRBJ2-1|-|TRBV5-1|-
CASSLESVSSYNEQFF
TGCGCCAGCAGCTTGGAAAGCGTCAGCTCCTACAATGAGCAGTTCTTC
>TRBJ2-7|-|TRBV3-1/TRBV3-2|TRBD1
CASSRGSDRIYEQYF
TGTGCCAGCAGCCGTGGGTCGGACAGGATTTACGAGCAGTACTTC
>TRBJ2-7|-|TRBV5-1|TRBD1
CASSSPGQPYEQYF
TGCGCCAGCAGCTCCCCGGGACAGCCCTACGAGCAGTACTTC
>TRBJ1-3|-|TRBV10-3|TRBD1
CAISESTGRSGNTIYF
TGTGCCATCAGTGAGTCGACAGGGAGATCGGGAAACACCATATATTTT
>TRBJ1-1|-|TRBV7-9|-
CASGEGVVAEAFF
TGTGCCAGCGGGGAGGGGGTTGTGGCTGAAGCTTTCTTT
>TRBJ2-7|once|TRBV6-2/TRBV6-3|-
CASSAAYEQYF
TGTGCCAGCAGTGCAGCCTACGAGCAGTACTTC
>TRBJ2-5|-|TRBV19|TRBD2
CASSTSGASQETQYF
TGTGCCAGTAGTACTAGCGGGGCAAGTCAAGAGACCCAGTACTTC
>TRBJ2-4|-|TRBV7-2|TRBD2
CASSPRGGEVNIQYF
TGTGCCAGCAGCCCACGGGGAGGGGAGGTAAACATTCAGTACTTC
>TRBJ1-2|once|TRBV27|TRBD1
CASSLSATGGYGYTF
TGTGCCAGCAGTTTATCCGCGACAGGGGGATATGGCTACACCTTC
>TRBJ2-3|-|TRBV6-4|-
CASSDEADTDTQYF
TGTGCCAGCAGTGACGAGGCGGACACAGATACGCAGTATTTT
>TRBJ1-4|-|TRBV27|TRBD1
CASSFLGAGGNEKLFF
TGTGCCAGCAGTTTTTTAGGAGCAGGGGGTAATGAAAAACTGTTTTTT
>TRBJ1-3|-|TRBV5-6|TRBD1
CASSKDRGLGNTIYF
TGTGCCAGCAGCAAGGACAGGGGGCTTGGAAACACCATATATTTT
>TRBJ1-6|-|TRBV7-9|-
CASSLEVRAGSPLHF
TGTGCCAGCAGCTTAGAAGTGAGGGCCGGTTCACCCCTCCACTTT
>TRBJ1-6|-|TRBV28|TRBD1
CASSSSGTGRSPLHF
TGTGCCAGCAGTTCCAGTGGGACAGGGAGATCACCCCTCCACTTT
>TRBJ1-6|-|TRBV13|TRBD1
CASSPQDRGNSPLHF
TGTGCCAGCAGCCCCCAAGACAGGGGGAATTCACCCCTCCACTTT
>TRBJ1-3|-|TRBV18|TRBD1
CASSQEQGSGNTIYF
TGTGCCAGCTCACAAGAACAGGGGTCTGGAAACACCATATATTTT
>TRBJ2-7|-|TRBV5-4|-
CASSPEGGLRYF
TGTGCCAGCAGCCCCGAGGGCGGCCTTCGGTACTTC
>TRBJ1-1|-|TRBV25-1|-
CASSATGLGTEAFF
TGTGCCAGCAGTGCGACCGGGTTGGGCACTGAAGCTTTCTTT
>TRBJ2-6|-|TRBV10-3|-
CAIGTAAVLTF
TGTGCCATTGGGACTGCCGCCGTCCTGACTTTC
>TRBJ1-1|-|TRBV3-1/TRBV3-2|-
CASSRRAANTEAFF
TGTGCCAGCAGCCGGAGGGCGGCCAACACTGAAGCTTTCTTT
>TRBJ2-1|few|TRBV19|TRBD2
CASSATSGSYNEQFF
TGTGCCAGTAGCGCGACTAGCGGGAGCTACAATGAGCAGTTCTTC
>TRBJ1-5|few|TRBV7-2|-
CASSLRGTPLSNQPQHF
TGTGCCAGCAGCCTCAGAGGGACACCTCTATCAAATCAGCCCCAGCATTTT
>TRBJ1-6|-|TRBV10-3|TRBD1
CAISETWTGGDSPLHF
TGTGCCATCAGTGAGACATGGACAGGGGGAGATTCACCCCTCCACTTT